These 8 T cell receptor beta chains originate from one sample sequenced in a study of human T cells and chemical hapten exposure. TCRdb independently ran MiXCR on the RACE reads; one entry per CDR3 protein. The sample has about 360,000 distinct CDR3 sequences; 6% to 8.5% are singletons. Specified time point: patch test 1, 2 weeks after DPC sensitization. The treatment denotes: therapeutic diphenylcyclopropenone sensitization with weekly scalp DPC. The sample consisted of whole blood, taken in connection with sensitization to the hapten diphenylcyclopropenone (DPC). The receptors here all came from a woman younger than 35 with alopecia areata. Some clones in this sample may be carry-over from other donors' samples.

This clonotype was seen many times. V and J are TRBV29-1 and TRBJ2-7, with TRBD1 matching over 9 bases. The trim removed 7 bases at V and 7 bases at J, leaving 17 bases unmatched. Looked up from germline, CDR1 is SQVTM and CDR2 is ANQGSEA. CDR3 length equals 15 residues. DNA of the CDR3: TGCAGCGCCCTGCTTGGGACAGGGAGGTTTGGGGAGCAGTACTTC. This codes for CSALLGTGRFGEQYF.

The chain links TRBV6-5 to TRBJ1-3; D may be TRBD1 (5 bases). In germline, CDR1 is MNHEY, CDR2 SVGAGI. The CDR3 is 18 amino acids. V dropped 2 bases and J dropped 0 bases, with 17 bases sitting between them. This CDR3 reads CASSYAYPQGSSGNTIYF. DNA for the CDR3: TGTGCCAGCAGTTACGCATACCCCCAGGGAAGCTCTGGAAACACCATATATTTT.

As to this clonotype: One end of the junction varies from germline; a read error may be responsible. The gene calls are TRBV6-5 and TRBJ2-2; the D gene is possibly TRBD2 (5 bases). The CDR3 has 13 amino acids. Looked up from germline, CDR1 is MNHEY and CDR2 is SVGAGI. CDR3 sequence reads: CASSSLSPGVLFF. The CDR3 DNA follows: TGTGCCAGCAGTTCCCTTTCCCCCGGGGTGCTGTTTTTT.

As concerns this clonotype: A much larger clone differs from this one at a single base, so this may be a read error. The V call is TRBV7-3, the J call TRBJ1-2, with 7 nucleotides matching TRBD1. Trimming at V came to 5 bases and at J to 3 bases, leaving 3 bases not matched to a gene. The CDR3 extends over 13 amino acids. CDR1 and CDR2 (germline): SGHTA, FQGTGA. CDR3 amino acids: CASSQDRHYGYTF. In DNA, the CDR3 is TGTGCCAGCAGCCAGGACAGGCACTATGGCTACACCTTC.

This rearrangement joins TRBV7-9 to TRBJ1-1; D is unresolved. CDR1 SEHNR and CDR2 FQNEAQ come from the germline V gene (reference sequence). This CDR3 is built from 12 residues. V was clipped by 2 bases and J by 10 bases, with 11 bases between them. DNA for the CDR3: TGTGCCAGCAGCTTATCGACCATCCGAGCTTTCTTT. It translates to CASSLSTIRAFF.

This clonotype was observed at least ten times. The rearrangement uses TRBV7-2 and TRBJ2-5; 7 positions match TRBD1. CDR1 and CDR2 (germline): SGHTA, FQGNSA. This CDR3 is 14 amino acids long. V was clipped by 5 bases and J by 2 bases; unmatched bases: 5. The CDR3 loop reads CASSADRDQETQYF. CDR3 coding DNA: TGTGCCAGCAGCGCCGACAGGGATCAAGAGACCCAGTACTTC. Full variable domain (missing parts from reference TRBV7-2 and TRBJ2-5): GAGVSQSPSNKVTEKGKDVELRCDPISGHTALYWYRQSLGQGLEFLIYFQGNSAPDKSGLPSDRFSAERTGGSVSTLTIQRTQQEDSAVYLCASSADRDQETQYFGPGTRLLVL.

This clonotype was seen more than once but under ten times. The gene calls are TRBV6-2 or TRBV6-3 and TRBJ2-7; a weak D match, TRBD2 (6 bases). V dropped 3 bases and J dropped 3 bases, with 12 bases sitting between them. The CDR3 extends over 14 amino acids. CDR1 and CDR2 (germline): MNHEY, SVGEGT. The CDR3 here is CASSYAGSHYEQYF. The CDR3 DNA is TGTGCCAGCAGTTATGCGGGGAGCCACTACGAGCAGTACTTC.

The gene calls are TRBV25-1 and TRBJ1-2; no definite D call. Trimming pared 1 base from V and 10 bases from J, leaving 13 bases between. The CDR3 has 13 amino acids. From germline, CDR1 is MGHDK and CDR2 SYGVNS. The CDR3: CASSEFPGSAYTF. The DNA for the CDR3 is TGTGCCAGCAGTGAATTTCCAGGTTCGGCCTACACCTTC.